This passage covers 25 T cell receptor beta chains from one sample sequenced in a study of blood T cell repertoires in COVID-19. Assay used: immunoSEQ multiplex PCR; TCRdb lists only in-frame clones, some missing. The table lists 75,000 to 100,000 clones, more than 70% of them singletons. The sequenced material came from peripheral blood. These TCRs come from a human donor in a cohort sampled during active COVID-19.

The chain recombines TRBV9 with TRBJ1-2; 8 bases align to TRBD1. V dropped 4 bases and J dropped 4; count of bases not matched to a gene: 15. The germline gives CDR1 SGDLS, CDR2 YYNGEE. This CDR3 spans 17 amino acids. The CDR3 sequence is CASSPSFYGTGIYGYTF. In nucleotides, the CDR3 is TGTGCCAGCAGCCCAAGCTTCTACGGGACAGGTATCTATGGCTACACCTTC.

The J gene is TRBJ2-2, the V gene TRBV12-3 or TRBV12-4; D gene unclear. CDR3 length equals 13 residues. Trimming took 6 bases from V and 6 from J, leaving 11 bases between them. In DNA form, the CDR3 reads TGTGCCAGCAGAACTAACAAGGCCGGGGAGCTGTTTTTT. It encodes CASRTNKAGELFF.

To note about this clone: Germline is not matched at one junction end, which may reflect a read error. The chain combines TRBV3-1 (or the pseudogene TRBV3-2) with TRBJ2-1; D ambiguous. Germline values: CDR1 LGHDT, CDR2 YNNKEL (reference sequence). The length of the CDR3 is 12 residues. The CDR3 reads CASSQDRVSSVF. The CDR3 DNA reads TGTGCCAGCAGCCAAGATCGTGTCTCATCGGTCTTC.

The chain has TRBV4-1 and TRBJ2-5; D might be TRBD2 (7 bases). Between the trimmed V and J ends, which lost 2 bases and 7 bases, there was a span of 23 bases. This CDR3 spans 17 amino acids. From germline, CDR1 is MGHRA and CDR2 YSYEKL. The CDR3: CASSQSSGGQNFGTQYF. The CDR3 DNA follows: TGCGCCAGCAGCCAATCCTCGGGGGGCCAGAATTTCGGGACCCAGTACTTC.

V is TRBV29-1 and J is TRBJ2-7; D possibly corresponds to TRBD2 (5 bases). CDR1 SQVTM and CDR2 ANQGSEA come from the germline V gene. V lost 3 bases, J lost 2 bases, and 11 bases lay in between. There are 13 residues in the CDR3. The CDR3 bases are TGCAGCGTTGATCAGGCCGGGACCTACGAGCAGTACTTC. This gives the protein CSVDQAGTYEQYF.

The chain uses TRBV9 and TRBJ1-1; D not resolved. This CDR3 spans 15 amino acids. V was trimmed by 0 bases and J by 1 base, leaving 10 bases between them. Germline loops: CDR1 SGDLS, CDR2 YYNGEE. The CDR3 here is CASSVVPRGNTEAFF. The CDR3 nucleotides are TGTGCCAGCAGCGTAGTTCCCCGAGGGAACACTGAAGCTTTCTTT.

The chain carries TRBV9 and TRBJ2-7, with 9 nucleotides matching TRBD1. Germline V gene sequence: CDR1 SGDLS, CDR2 YYNGEE. V lost 2 bases, J lost 5 bases, and 8 bases stayed unmatched. The CDR3 is 15 amino acids. CDR3 in DNA: TGTGCCAGCAGCGTGCGACCCGGACAGGGGAACGAGCAGTACTTC. Its protein product is CASSVRPGQGNEQYF.

In DNA form, the CDR3 reads TGTGCCAGCAACTACCCCCCCGGGCAGGCCGGACTGGACTATGGCTACACCTTC. Its protein is CASNYPPGQAGLDYGYTF. This chain uses TRBV28 with TRBJ1-2, with unresolved D. Germline CDR1 MDHEN, CDR2 SYDVKM. The CDR3 covers 18 residues. The V gene lost 7 bases and the J gene lost 3 bases, with 27 bases spanning the gap.

The gene calls are TRBV5-1 and TRBJ1-3; unclear D gene. This CDR3 is 15 amino acids long. Trimming removed 3 bases at V and 2 bases at J, with 12 bases between. Germline V lookup: CDR1 SGHRS, CDR2 YFSETQ. The CDR3 region has the DNA TGCGCCAGCAGCTCGGACTCTCTGACTGGAAACACCATATATTTT. It specifies CASSSDSLTGNTIYF.

This clone was seen just once. The gene calls are TRBV4-2 and TRBJ2-3, with 7 bases that match TRBD2. The CDR3 extends over 16 amino acids. Germline CDR1 is LGHNA and CDR2 is YNFKEQ. Unmatched junction bases numbered 10, after V lost 0 bases and J lost 7 bases. In DNA form, the CDR3 reads TGTGCCAGCAGCCAAGATCAGAGCGGGAATACAAATACGCAGTATTTT. As protein: CASSQDQSGNTNTQYF.

The chain carries TRBV4-2 and TRBJ2-1, with TRBD2 as a possible D gene (6 bases). Germline CDR1 reads LGHNA; CDR2 reads YNFKEQ. This CDR3 contains 13 residues. Trimming cost V 3 bases and J 10 bases, with 13 bases left between them. CDR3 residues: CASSHDRDSEQFF. CDR3 coding DNA: TGTGCCAGCAGCCACGACCGGGACTCGGAGCAGTTCTTC.

The V and J genes are TRBV7-3 and TRBJ2-7; possible D gene TRBD1, 5 bases. V was pared by 8 bases and J by 3 bases, with 20 bases between. The CDR3 sequence is 15 residues long. Germline CDR1 and CDR2: SGHTA and FQGTGA. For the CDR3, the DNA is TGTGCCAGCTCCTGGGGCGGACACTCCAACTACGAGCAGTACTTC. The encoded protein is CASSWGGHSNYEQYF.

The chain joins TRBV5-1 to TRBJ2-1; D unresolved. Germline loops: CDR1 SGHRS, CDR2 YFSETQ. The CDR3 loop spans 12 amino acids. The ends were cut back, 4 bases at V and 8 bases at J, with 10 bases in the middle. Here the CDR3 reads CASSLLRDEQFF. The CDR3 region has the DNA TGCGCCAGCAGCCTCCTACGCGATGAGCAGTTCTTC. The full variable domain, in which reference TRBV5-1 and TRBJ2-1 provide the parts outside the CDR3, is KAGVTQTPRYLIKTRGQQVTLSCSPISGHRSVSWYQQTPGQGLQFLFEYFSETQRNKGNFPGRFSGRQFSNSRSEMNVSTLELGDSALYLCASSLLRDEQFFGPGTRLTVL.

This chain uses TRBV3-1 (or the pseudogene TRBV3-2) with TRBJ1-2; 8 nucleotides line up with TRBD1. With V trimmed by 4 bases and J by 3 bases, 1 base remained unmatched. This CDR3 has 13 residues. Germline-derived CDR1 and CDR2 are LGHDT and YNNKEL (reference sequence). The CDR3 region is CASSPGQDYGYTF. The DNA for the CDR3 is TGTGCCAGCAGCCCGGGACAGGACTATGGCTACACCTTC.

This chain connects TRBV29-1 to TRBJ2-7; tentatively, D is TRBD1 (5 bases). Between the trimmed V and J ends, which lost 3 bases and 1 base, there was a span of 10 bases. CDR3 size: 13 residues. Germline assignment: CDR1 SQVTM and CDR2 ANQGSEA. This CDR3 is CSVEIQASYEQYF. The DNA of the CDR3 is TGCAGCGTTGAGATACAGGCATCCTACGAGCAGTACTTC.

This clone turned up a few times. The V call is TRBV15, the J call TRBJ1-1; TRBD1 aligns across 7 bases. Germline CDR1 is LNHNV and CDR2 is YYDKDF (reference sequence). The CDR3 contains 15 residues. J lost 0 bases, V lost 2 bases, and 3 bases had no gene match. CDR3 sequence: CATSRNRGLNTEAFF. DNA of the CDR3: TGTGCCACCAGCAGAAATAGGGGGCTGAACACTGAAGCTTTCTTT. The full variable domain, its missing parts supplied by reference TRBV15 and TRBJ1-1, is DAMVIQNPRYQVTQFGKPVTLSCSQTLNHNVMYWYQQKSSQAPKLLFHYYDKDFNNEADTPDNFQSRRPNTSFCFLDIRSPGLGDTAMYLCATSRNRGLNTEAFFGQGTRLTVV.

Here the CDR3 reads CASSSEGTSVAYEQYF. CDR3 nucleotides: TGTGCCAGCAGTTCGGAAGGGACTAGCGTAGCCTACGAGCAGTACTTC. The chain joins TRBV27 to TRBJ2-7, with TRBD2 matching over 10 bases. Germline loops: CDR1 MNHEY, CDR2 SMNVEV (reference sequence). V gave up 4 bases and J gave up 2 bases; unmatched junction bases: 8. The CDR3 covers 16 residues.

This chain joins TRBV5-1 and TRBJ1-4; TRBD1 is a possible D gene (6 bases). There are 15 residues in the CDR3. Germline V gene data show CDR1 as SGHRS and CDR2 as YFSETQ. The ends were cut back, 1 base at V and 6 bases at J, with 13 bases in the middle. CDR3 sequence reads: CASSLHQGRDEKLFF. As DNA, the CDR3 is TGCGCCAGCAGCTTGCATCAGGGGCGGGATGAAAAACTGTTTTTT.

This chain joins TRBV12-3 or TRBV12-4 and TRBJ2-1; 7 nucleotides align to TRBD1. After removal of 6 bases from V and 5 bases from J, the junction contained 4 bases not matched to a gene. This CDR3 contains 13 residues. CDR3 residues: CASRMTGNNEQFF. CDR3 DNA sequence: TGTGCCAGCAGGATGACAGGGAACAATGAGCAGTTCTTC.

This chain uses TRBV3-1 (or the pseudogene TRBV3-2) with TRBJ1-4, with D tentatively TRBD1 (6 bases). CDR3 length equals 15 residues. V lost 4 bases and J 0 bases, leaving 9 bases between the germline ends. Germline V gene sequence: CDR1 LGHDT, CDR2 YNNKEL (reference sequence). CDR3 protein: CASSLDRTTNEKLFF. DNA of the CDR3: TGTGCCAGCAGCCTGGACAGAACAACTAATGAAAAACTGTTTTTT.

CDR3 amino acids: CASSLGGGTYNEQFF. For the CDR3, the DNA is TGTGCCAGCAGCTTGGGGGGAGGGACCTACAATGAGCAGTTCTTC. V and J are TRBV10-3 and TRBJ2-1; 7 nucleotides match TRBD2. The CDR3 is 15 residues long. In germline, CDR1 is ENHRY, CDR2 SYGVKD. The junction had 11 bases not matched to a gene; V was cut back by 10 bases and J by 2 bases.

The gene calls are TRBV5-6 and TRBJ2-1; TRBD2 aligns across 7 bases. Unmatched junction bases numbered 10, after V lost 4 bases and J lost 6 bases. CDR1 SGHDT and CDR2 YYEEEE come from the germline V gene. This CDR3 comprises 15 residues. The CDR3 region is CASSRDYRALNEQFF. CDR3 bases: TGTGCCAGCAGCCGGGACTACCGGGCGCTCAATGAGCAGTTCTTC.

This rearrangement joins TRBV6-5 to TRBJ2-2, with D tentatively TRBD1 (5 bases). The V and J ends lost 5 bases and 7 bases respectively, with 8 bases between them. This CDR3 has 12 amino acids. CDR1 and CDR2 (germline): MNHEY, SVGAGI. The CDR3 nucleotides are TGTGCCAGCAGTAGGGGAATCGGGGAGCTGTTTTTT. Its protein is CASSRGIGELFF.

This clone was detected a few times. V is TRBV6-2 or TRBV6-3 and J is TRBJ1-1; D is ambiguous. V lost 6 bases and J lost 5, with 13 bases in between. This CDR3 is built from 13 residues. Germline values: CDR1 MNHEY, CDR2 SVGEGT. As DNA, the CDR3 is TGTGCCAGCAGCTGGGGATGGGAGACTGAAGCTTTCTTT. This encodes CASSWGWETEAFF.

This clone was seen only once. The V call is TRBV10-3, the J call TRBJ2-2; no firm D call. V was clipped by 6 bases and J by 0 bases, with 14 bases between them. Germline V lookup: CDR1 ENHRY, CDR2 SYGVKD. The length of the CDR3 is 16 residues. DNA of the CDR3: TGTGCCATCAGACTTCAGGCTACCCCGAACACCGGGGAGCTGTTTTTT. Its protein product is CAIRLQATPNTGELFF.